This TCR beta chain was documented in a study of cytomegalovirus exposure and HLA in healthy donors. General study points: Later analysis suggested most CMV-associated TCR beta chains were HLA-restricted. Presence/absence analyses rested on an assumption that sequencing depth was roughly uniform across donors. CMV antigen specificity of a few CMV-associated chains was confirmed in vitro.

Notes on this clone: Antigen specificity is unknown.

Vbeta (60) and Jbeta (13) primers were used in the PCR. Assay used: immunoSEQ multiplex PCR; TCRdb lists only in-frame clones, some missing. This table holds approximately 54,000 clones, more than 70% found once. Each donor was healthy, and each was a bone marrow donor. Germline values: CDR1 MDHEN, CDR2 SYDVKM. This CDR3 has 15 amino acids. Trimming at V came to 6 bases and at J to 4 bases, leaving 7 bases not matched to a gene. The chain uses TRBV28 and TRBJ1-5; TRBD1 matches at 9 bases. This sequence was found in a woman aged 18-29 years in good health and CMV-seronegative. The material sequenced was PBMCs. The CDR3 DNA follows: TGTGCCAGCAGCCCTTCCGGGACAGGGAATCAGCCCCAGCATTTT. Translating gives CASSPSGTGNQPQHF.